One sample yielded the 17 T cell receptor beta chains listed below, sequenced in a study of blood T cell repertoires in COVID-19. Sequenced by immunoSEQ multiplex PCR; TCRdb stores in-frame clones only, minus some. The table records about 260,000 clones, roughly 79% of them present only once. The specimen sequenced was peripheral blood. These receptors came from an elderly woman with acute or convalescent COVID-19.

This clone was seen more than once but under ten times. V usage is TRBV14 and J usage is TRBJ2-5; 8 bases fit TRBD2. Germline CDR1 reads SGHDN; CDR2 reads FVKESK. The CDR3 has 15 residues. The V and J ends lost 1 base and 6 bases, in that order; junction bases with no gene match: 7. The CDR3 spells CASSQGLAGRKTQYF. In DNA, the CDR3 is TGTGCCAGCAGCCAAGGTCTAGCGGGTAGGAAGACCCAGTACTTC. The full variable domain, rest sourced from reference TRBV14 and TRBJ2-5, is EAGVTQFPSHSVIEKGQTVTLRCDPISGHDNLYWYRRVMGKEIKFLLHFVKESKQDESGMPNNRFLAERTGGTYSTLKVQPAELEDSGVYFCASSQGLAGRKTQYFGPGTRLLVL.

This chain connects TRBV30 to TRBJ1-2; the D is unclear. V dropped 1 base and J dropped 3 bases, with 6 bases sitting between them. Germline V gives CDR1 GTSNPN, CDR2 SVGIG (reference sequence). The CDR3 has 12 residues. The CDR3 spells CAWSAGDYGYTF. The CDR3, as DNA: TGTGCCTGGAGTGCTGGAGACTATGGCTACACCTTC.

The V and J genes are TRBV5-6 and TRBJ2-3, with TRBD2 matching over 10 bases. The CDR3 is 16 residues long. Germline V gives CDR1 SGHDT, CDR2 YYEEEE. Unmatched junction bases numbered 5, after V lost 2 bases and J lost 2 bases. In DNA form, the CDR3 reads TGTGCCAGCAGCTTTGGGCTAGCGGGGGTCACAGATACGCAGTATTTT. Translation: CASSFGLAGVTDTQYF.

This clone was seen a single time. The chain joins TRBV2 to TRBJ2-7, with D perhaps TRBD2 (6 bases). CDR1 and CDR2 (germline): SNHLY, FYNNEI. This CDR3 region has 12 residues. The ends were cut back, 6 bases at V and 5 bases at J, with 11 bases in the middle. The CDR3, as DNA: TGTGCCAGCAGGGACTATAACAACGAGCAGTACTTC. This gives the protein CASRDYNNEQYF.

This rearrangement joins TRBV2 to TRBJ2-3; weak D call: TRBD1 (6 bases). The CDR3 spans 16 residues. CDR1 is SNHLY, CDR2 FYNNEI, per germline. The V gene lost 2 bases and the J gene lost 0 bases, with 12 bases spanning the gap. CDR3 in amino acids: CASSEYQGPSTDTQYF. The CDR3 DNA reads as TGTGCCAGCAGTGAATACCAGGGGCCAAGCACAGATACGCAGTATTTT.

The chain combines TRBV5-5 with TRBJ2-7, with 8 bases aligning to TRBD1. Germline loops: CDR1 SGHKS, CDR2 YYEKEE (reference sequence). The V gene end was trimmed by 3 bases and the J gene end by 2 bases; junction bases not matched to a gene: 7. The CDR3 is made up of 15 amino acids. The CDR3 DNA sequence: TGTGCCAGCAGCTCTCTACGGGACAGGCCCTACGAGCAGTACTTC. Its translation is CASSSLRDRPYEQYF.

This clone occurred once. The chain uses TRBV6-1 and TRBJ2-1, with 10 positions matching TRBD2. The CDR3 has 14 residues. V was clipped by 5 bases and J by 4 bases; unmatched bases: 2. Germline V gives CDR1 MNHNS, CDR2 SASEGT. The CDR3 coding sequence is TGTGCCAGCAGTTGGACTAGCGGATACAATGAGCAGTTCTTC. Translating it yields CASSWTSGYNEQFF.

This chain uses TRBV20-1 with TRBJ1-2, with D tentatively TRBD1 (5 bases). V was trimmed by 6 bases and J by 4 bases, leaving 9 bases between them. From germline, CDR1 is DFQATT and CDR2 SNEGSKA (reference sequence). The CDR3 has 11 residues. CDR3 sequence: CSAQGLYGYTF. As DNA, the CDR3 is TGCAGTGCGCAGGGCCTCTATGGCTACACCTTC.

The chain recombines TRBV4-1 with TRBJ2-3; D not certain. CDR1 and CDR2 (germline): MGHRA, YSYEKL. Trimming stripped 1 base from V and 2 bases from J, with 13 bases between. This CDR3 has 16 residues. The CDR3: CASSQGFGQSTDTQYF. The CDR3 bases are TGCGCCAGCAGCCAAGGGTTTGGCCAATCCACAGATACGCAGTATTTT.

The chain employs TRBV11-3 and TRBJ2-1, with 9 bases matching TRBD2. After removal of 3 bases from V and 8 bases from J, the junction contained 5 bases not matched to a gene. The germline V gene has CDR1 SGHNT and CDR2 YENEEA. CDR3 length: 14 residues. The CDR3 nucleotides are TGTGCCAGCAGCTTGGATAGCGGGAGTGATGAGCAGTTCTTC. It encodes CASSLDSGSDEQFF. The entire variable domain, with the rest obtained from reference TRBV11-3 and TRBJ2-1, is as follows: EAGVVQSPRYKIIEKKQPVAFWCNPISGHNTLYWYLQNLGQGPELLIRYENEEAVDDSQLPKDRFSAERLKGVDSTLKIQPAELGDSAVYLCASSLDSGSDEQFFGPGTRLTVL.

A few counts support this clone. The rearrangement links TRBV5-1 to TRBJ2-3; 7 bases agree with TRBD1. The CDR3 has 14 amino acids. CDR1 SGHRS and CDR2 YFSETQ come from the germline V gene. The V and J ends lost 7 bases and 2 bases, in that order; junction bases with no gene match: 7. The CDR3 DNA is TGCGCCAGCCGACAGGACAGGAACACAGATACGCAGTATTTT. It yields the protein CASRQDRNTDTQYF.

The chain is built from TRBV18 and TRBJ2-7, with D possibly being TRBD1 (5 bases). Trimming removed 4 bases at V and 7 bases at J, with 11 bases between. The CDR3 is 12 amino acids. Germline lookup yields CDR1 KGHSH and CDR2 LQKENI. The CDR3 DNA is TGTGCCAGCTCACTCCAGACAGATGAGCAGTACTTC. Translated, it gives CASSLQTDEQYF.

This chain connects TRBV4-3 to TRBJ1-1; D is unresolved. The germline V and J ends were trimmed by 0 bases and 5 bases, with 16 bases remaining between them. Germline CDR1 reads LGHNA; CDR2 reads YSLEER. The CDR3 is made up of 16 amino acids. The chain's CDR3 is CASSQDYEGKETEAFF. CDR3 nucleotide sequence: TGCGCCAGCAGCCAAGATTATGAGGGAAAGGAAACTGAAGCTTTCTTT.

The chain combines TRBV28 with TRBJ1-2; a weak D match, TRBD1 (6 bases). V was trimmed by 5 bases and J by 7 bases, leaving 20 bases between them. CDR1 is MDHEN, CDR2 SYDVKM, per germline. The length of the CDR3 is 15 residues. CDR3 nucleotide sequence: TGTGCCAGCAGTCAAACCGCCGTTGGGGGCCTTGGCTACACCTTC. Protein: CASSQTAVGGLGYTF.

This chain links TRBV3-1 (or the pseudogene TRBV3-2) with TRBJ2-1; the match to TRBD1 covers 10 bases. With V trimmed by 2 bases and J by 5 bases, 9 bases remained unmatched. The CDR3 extends over 17 amino acids. CDR1 is LGHDT, CDR2 YNNKEL, per germline (reference sequence). The CDR3 is CASSQRMPGQGNNEQFF. Written as DNA, the CDR3 is TGTGCCAGCAGCCAAAGAATGCCGGGACAGGGGAACAATGAGCAGTTCTTC.

The chain employs TRBV18 and TRBJ1-2; 11 bases align to TRBD1. J was trimmed by 4 bases and V by 3 bases; bases with no gene match: 7. The CDR3 runs to 16 residues. Germline assignment: CDR1 KGHSH and CDR2 LQKENI. The CDR3 reads CASSPKRDRGFYGYTF. For the CDR3, the DNA is TGTGCCAGCTCACCCAAAAGGGACAGGGGGTTCTATGGCTACACCTTC. Using reference TRBV18 and TRBJ1-2 for the parts outside the CDR3, the full variable domain is NAGVMQNPRHLVRRRGQEARLRCSPMKGHSHVYWYRQLPEEGLKFMVYLQKENIIDESGMPKERFSAEFPKEGPSILRIQQVVRGDSAAYFCASSPKRDRGFYGYTFGSGTRLTVV.

V and J are TRBV4-2 and TRBJ2-3; 9 bases are shared with TRBD2. Germline assignment: CDR1 LGHNA and CDR2 YNFKEQ. The CDR3 is 16 amino acids. V lost 2 bases to trimming and J lost 3 bases; unmatched junction nucleotides: 6. The CDR3 is CASSQTPAGGTDTQYF. CDR3 nucleotides: TGTGCCAGCAGCCAAACTCCCGCGGGGGGGACAGATACGCAGTATTTT.